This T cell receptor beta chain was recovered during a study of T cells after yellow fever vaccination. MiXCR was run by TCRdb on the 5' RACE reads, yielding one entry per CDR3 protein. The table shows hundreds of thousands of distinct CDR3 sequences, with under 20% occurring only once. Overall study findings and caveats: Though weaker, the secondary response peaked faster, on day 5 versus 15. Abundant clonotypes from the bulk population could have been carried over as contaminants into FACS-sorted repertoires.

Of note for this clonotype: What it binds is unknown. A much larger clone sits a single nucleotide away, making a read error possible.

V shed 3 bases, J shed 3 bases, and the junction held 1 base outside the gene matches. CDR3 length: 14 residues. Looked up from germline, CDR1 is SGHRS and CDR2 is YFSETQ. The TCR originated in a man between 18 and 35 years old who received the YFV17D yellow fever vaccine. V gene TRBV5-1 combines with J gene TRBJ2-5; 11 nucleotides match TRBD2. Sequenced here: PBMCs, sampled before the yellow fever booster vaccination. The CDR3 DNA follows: TGCGCCAGCAGCTGGGGACTAGCGGAAGAGACCCAGTACTTC. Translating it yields CASSWGLAEETQYF.